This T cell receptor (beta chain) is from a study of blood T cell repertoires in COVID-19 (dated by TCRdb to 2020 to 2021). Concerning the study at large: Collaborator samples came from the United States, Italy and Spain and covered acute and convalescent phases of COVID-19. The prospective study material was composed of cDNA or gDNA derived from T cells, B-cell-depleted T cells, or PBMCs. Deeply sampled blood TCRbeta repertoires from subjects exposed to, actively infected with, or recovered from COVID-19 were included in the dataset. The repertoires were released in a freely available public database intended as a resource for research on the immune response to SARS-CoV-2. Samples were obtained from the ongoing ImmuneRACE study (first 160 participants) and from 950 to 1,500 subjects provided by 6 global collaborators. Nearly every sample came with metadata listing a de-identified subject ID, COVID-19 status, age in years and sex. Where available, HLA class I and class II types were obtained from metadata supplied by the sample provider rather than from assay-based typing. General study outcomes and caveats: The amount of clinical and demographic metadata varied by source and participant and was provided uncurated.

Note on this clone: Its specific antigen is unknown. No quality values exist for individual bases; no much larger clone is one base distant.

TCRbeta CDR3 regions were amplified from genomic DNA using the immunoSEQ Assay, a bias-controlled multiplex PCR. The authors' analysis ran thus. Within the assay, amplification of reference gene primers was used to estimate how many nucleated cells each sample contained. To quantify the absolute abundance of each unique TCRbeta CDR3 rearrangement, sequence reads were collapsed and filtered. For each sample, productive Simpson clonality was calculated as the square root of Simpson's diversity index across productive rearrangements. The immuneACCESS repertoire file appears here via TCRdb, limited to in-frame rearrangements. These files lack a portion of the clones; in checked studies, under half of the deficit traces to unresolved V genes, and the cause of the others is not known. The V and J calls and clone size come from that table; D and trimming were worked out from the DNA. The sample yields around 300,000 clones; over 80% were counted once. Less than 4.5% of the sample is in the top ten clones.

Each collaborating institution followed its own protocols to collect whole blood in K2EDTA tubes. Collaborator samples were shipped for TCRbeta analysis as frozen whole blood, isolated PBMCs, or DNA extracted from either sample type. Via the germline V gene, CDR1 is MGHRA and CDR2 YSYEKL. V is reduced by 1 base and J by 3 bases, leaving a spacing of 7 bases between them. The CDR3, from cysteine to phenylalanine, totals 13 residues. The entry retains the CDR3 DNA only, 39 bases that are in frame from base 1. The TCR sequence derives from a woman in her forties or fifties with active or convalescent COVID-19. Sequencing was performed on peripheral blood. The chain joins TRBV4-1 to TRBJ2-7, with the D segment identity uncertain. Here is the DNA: TGCGCCAGCAGCCAAGGGCCCGACTACGAGCAGTACTTC. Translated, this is CASSQGPDYEQYF.